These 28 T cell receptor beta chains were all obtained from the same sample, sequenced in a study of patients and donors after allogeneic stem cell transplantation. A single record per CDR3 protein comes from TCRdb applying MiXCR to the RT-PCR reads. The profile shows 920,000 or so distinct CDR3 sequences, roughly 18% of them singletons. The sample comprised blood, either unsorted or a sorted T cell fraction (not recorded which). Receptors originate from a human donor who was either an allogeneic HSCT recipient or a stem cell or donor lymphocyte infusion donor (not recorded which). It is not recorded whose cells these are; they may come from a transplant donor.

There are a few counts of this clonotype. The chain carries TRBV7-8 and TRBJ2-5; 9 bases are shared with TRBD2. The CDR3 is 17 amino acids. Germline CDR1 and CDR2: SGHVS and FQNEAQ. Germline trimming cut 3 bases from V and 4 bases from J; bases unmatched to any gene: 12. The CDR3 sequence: CASSLPSSGMARETQYF. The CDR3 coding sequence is TGTGCCAGCAGCTTGCCGTCTAGCGGGATGGCGCGAGAGACCCAGTACTTC.

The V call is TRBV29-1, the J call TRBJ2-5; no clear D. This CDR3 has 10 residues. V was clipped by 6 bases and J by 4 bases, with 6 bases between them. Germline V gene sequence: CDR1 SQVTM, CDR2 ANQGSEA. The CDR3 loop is CSVLLETQYF. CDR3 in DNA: TGCAGCGTCCTCTTAGAGACCCAGTACTTC.

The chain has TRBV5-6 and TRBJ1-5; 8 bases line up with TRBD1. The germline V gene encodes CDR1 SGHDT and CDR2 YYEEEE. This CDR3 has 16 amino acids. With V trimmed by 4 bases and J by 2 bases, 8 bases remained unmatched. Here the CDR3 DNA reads TGTGCCAGCAGCGAAGCGACAGGGGAAGGCAATCAGCCCCAGCATTTT. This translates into CASSEATGEGNQPQHF.

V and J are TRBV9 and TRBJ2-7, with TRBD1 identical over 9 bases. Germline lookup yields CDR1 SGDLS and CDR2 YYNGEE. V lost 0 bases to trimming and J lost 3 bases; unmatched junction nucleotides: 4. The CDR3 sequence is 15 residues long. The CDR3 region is CASSVGDRAFYEQYF. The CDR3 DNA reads TGTGCCAGCAGCGTAGGGGACAGGGCGTTCTACGAGCAGTACTTC.

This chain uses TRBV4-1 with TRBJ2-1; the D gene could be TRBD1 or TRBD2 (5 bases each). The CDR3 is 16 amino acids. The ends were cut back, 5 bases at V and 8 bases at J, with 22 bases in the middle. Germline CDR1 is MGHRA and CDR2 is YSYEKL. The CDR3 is CASSTIRDPAYHEQFF. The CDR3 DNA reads TGCGCCAGCAGCACTATCCGGGACCCAGCTTACCATGAGCAGTTCTTC.

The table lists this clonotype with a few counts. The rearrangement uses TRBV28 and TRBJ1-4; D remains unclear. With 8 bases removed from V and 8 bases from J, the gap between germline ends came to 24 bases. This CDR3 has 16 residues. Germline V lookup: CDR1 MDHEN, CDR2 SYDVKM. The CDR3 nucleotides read TGTGCCAGCGTAGGTCCGTTGACCGTCCCCGCGGAAAAACTGTTTTTT. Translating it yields CASVGPLTVPAEKLFF.

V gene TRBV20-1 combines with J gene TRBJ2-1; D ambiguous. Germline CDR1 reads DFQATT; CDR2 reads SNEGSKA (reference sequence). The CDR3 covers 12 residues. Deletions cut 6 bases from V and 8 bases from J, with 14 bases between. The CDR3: CSAQRRFDEQFF. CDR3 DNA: TGCAGTGCGCAGAGGCGATTCGATGAGCAGTTCTTC.

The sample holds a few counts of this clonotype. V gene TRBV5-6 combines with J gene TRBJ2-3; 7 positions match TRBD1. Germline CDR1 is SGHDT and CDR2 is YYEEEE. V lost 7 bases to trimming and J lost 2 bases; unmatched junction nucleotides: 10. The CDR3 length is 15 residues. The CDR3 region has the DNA TGTGCCAGCTTGGCAGGGGGATTTTTCACAGATACGCAGTATTTT. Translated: CASLAGGFFTDTQYF.

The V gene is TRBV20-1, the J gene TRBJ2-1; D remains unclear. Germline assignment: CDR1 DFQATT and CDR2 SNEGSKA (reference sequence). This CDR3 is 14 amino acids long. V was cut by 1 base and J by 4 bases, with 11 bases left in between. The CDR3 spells CSARVLGRYNEQFF. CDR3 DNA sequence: TGCAGTGCTAGAGTGCTAGGTAGATACAATGAGCAGTTCTTC.

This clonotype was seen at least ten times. The CDR3 DNA is TGTGCCAGCAGCTTGGGCCCCGAAGGAAACACCATATATTTT. Translating gives CASSLGPEGNTIYF. The V gene is TRBV5-6, the J gene TRBJ1-3; unclear D gene. Germline CDR1 SGHDT, CDR2 YYEEEE. V was cut by 0 bases and J by 4 bases, with 8 bases left in between. The CDR3 totals 14 residues.

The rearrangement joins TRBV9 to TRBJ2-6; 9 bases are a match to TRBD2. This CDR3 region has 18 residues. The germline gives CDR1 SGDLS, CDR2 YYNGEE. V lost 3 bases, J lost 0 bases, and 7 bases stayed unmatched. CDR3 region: CASSATSGSGSGANVLTF. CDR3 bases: TGTGCCAGCAGCGCGACTAGCGGTTCTGGCTCTGGGGCCAACGTCCTGACTTTC. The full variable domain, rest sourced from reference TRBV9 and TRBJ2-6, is DSGVTQTPKHLITATGQRVTLRCSPRSGDLSVYWYQQSLDQGLQFLIQYYNGEERAKGNILERFSAQQFPDLHSELNLSSLELGDSALYFCASSATSGSGSGANVLTFGAGSRLTVL.

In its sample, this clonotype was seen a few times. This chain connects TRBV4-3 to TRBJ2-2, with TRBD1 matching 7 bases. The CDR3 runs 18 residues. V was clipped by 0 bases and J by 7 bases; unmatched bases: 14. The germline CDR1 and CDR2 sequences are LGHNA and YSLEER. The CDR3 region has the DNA TGCGCCAGCAGCCAAGATCAGACCGTCTTGAGGACAGGCGGGGAGCTGTTTTTT. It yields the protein CASSQDQTVLRTGGELFF.

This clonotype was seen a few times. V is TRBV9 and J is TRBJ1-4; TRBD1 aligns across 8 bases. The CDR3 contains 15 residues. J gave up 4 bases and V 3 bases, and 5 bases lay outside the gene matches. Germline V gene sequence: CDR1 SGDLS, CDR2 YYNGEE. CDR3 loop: CASSGETGDNEKLFF. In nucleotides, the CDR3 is TGTGCCAGCAGCGGGGAGACAGGGGATAATGAAAAACTGTTTTTT.

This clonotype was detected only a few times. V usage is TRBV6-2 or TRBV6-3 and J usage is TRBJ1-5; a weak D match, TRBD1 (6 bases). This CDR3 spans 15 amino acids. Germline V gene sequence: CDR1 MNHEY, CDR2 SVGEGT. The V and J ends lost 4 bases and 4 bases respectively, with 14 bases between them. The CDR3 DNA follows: TGTGCCAGCAGTTTCCTCAGGGGACCAAATCAGCCCCAGCATTTT. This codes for CASSFLRGPNQPQHF.

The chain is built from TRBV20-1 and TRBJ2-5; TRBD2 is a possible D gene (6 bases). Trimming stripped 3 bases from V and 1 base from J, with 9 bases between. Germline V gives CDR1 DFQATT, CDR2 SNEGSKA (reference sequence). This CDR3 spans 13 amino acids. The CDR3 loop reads CSARLGLQETQYF. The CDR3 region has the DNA TGCAGTGCTAGGCTGGGACTCCAAGAGACCCAGTACTTC.

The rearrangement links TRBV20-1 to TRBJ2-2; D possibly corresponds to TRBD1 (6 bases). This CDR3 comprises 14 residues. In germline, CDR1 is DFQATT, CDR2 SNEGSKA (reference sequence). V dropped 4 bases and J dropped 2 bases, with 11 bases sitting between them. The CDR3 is CSAILQGNTGELFF. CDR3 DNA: TGCAGTGCTATCCTACAGGGAAACACCGGGGAGCTGTTTTTT.

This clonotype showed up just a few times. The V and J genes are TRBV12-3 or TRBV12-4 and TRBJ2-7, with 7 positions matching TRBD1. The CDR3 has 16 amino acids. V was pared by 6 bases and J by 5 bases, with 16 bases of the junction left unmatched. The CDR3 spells CASRLTGTINRDEQYF. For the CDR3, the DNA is TGTGCCAGCAGATTGACAGGGACGATTAATCGGGACGAGCAGTACTTC.

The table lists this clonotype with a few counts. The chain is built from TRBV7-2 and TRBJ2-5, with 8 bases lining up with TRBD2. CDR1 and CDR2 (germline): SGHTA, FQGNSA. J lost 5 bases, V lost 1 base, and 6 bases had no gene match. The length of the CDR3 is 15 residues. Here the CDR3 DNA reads TGTGCCAGCAGCTTAGAGGGTAGCGGGGTTGAGACCCAGTACTTC. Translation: CASSLEGSGVETQYF. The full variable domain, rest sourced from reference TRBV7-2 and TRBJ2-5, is GAGVSQSPSNKVTEKGKDVELRCDPISGHTALYWYRQSLGQGLEFLIYFQGNSAPDKSGLPSDRFSAERTGGSVSTLTIQRTQQEDSAVYLCASSLEGSGVETQYFGPGTRLLVL.

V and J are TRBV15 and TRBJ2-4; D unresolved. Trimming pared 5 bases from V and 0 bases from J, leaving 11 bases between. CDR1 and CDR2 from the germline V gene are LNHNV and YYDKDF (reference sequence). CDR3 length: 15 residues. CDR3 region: CATSRSGTAKNIQYF. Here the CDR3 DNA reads TGTGCCACCAGCCGCTCCGGCACAGCCAAAAACATTCAGTACTTC.

CDR3 in DNA: TGCGCCAGCAGCTTGGAACCGGGACAGGGGGGTCGCTACACCTTC. Translation gives CASSLEPGQGGRYTF. The chain is built from TRBV5-1 and TRBJ1-2; 11 bases line up with TRBD1. V was clipped by 0 bases and J by 9 bases; unmatched bases: 7. The CDR3 is 15 residues long. Germline CDR1 is SGHRS and CDR2 is YFSETQ.

DNA for the CDR3: TGTGCCACCAGTGACAGGACAGGGGACAGCACAGATACGCAGTATTTT. Amino acids: CATSDRTGDSTDTQYF. The chain combines TRBV24-1 with TRBJ2-3, with TRBD1 matching 9 bases. This CDR3 contains 16 residues. The junction had 4 bases not matched to a gene; V was cut back by 4 bases and J by 0 bases. Looked up from germline, CDR1 is KGHDR and CDR2 is SFDVKD.

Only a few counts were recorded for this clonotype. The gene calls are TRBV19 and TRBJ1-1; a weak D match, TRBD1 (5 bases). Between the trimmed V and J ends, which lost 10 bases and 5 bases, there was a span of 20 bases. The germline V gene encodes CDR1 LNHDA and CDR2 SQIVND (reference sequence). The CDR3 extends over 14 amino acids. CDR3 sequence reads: CAIGVGPRETEAFF. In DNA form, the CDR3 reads TGTGCCATCGGCGTCGGGCCCAGGGAGACTGAAGCTTTCTTT.

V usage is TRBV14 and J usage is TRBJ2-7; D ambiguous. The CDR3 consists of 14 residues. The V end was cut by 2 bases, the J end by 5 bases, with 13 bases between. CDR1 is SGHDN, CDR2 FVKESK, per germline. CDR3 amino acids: CASSQWKGFNEQYF. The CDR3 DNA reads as TGTGCCAGCAGCCAATGGAAGGGTTTCAACGAGCAGTACTTC.

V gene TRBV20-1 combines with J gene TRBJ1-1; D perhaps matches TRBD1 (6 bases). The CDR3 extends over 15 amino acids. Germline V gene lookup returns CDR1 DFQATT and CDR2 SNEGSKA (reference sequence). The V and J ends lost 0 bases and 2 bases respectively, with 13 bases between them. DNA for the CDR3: TGCAGTGCTAGAGAAATTGGACAGAGTAACACTGAAGCTTTCTTT. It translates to CSAREIGQSNTEAFF.

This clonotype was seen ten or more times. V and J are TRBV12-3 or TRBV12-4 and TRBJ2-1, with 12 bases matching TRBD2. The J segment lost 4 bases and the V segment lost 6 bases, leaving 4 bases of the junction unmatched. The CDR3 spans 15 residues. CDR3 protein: CASSFGLAGYNEQFF. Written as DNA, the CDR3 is TGTGCCAGCAGCTTTGGACTAGCGGGGTACAATGAGCAGTTCTTC.

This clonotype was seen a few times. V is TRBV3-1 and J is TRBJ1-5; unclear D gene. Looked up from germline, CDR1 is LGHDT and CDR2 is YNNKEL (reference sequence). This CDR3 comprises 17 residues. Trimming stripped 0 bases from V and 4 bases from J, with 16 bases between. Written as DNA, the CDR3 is TGTGCCAGCAGCCAAGACATAAAGGGCGGAAGAAATCAGCCCCAGCATTTT. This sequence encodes CASSQDIKGGRNQPQHF. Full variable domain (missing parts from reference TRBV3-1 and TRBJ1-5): DTAVSQTPKYLVTQMGNDKSIKCEQNLGHDTMYWYKQDSKKFLKIMFSYNNKELIINETVPNRFSPKSPDKAHLNLHINSLELGDSAVYFCASSQDIKGGRNQPQHFGDGTRLSIL.

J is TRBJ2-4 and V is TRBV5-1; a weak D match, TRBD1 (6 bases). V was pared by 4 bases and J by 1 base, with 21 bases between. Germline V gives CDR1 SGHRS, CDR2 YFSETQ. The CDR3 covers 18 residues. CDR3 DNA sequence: TGCGCCAGCAGCACGCGTCCTCAGGGGAACGGGGCCAAAAACATTCAGTACTTC. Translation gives CASSTRPQGNGAKNIQYF.

CDR3 sequence reads: CASNDRGGQPQHF. The CDR3 DNA reads as TGTGCCAGCAATGACAGGGGAGGTCAGCCCCAGCATTTT. The chain recombines TRBV21-1 with TRBJ1-5; no check of the table's D call, TRBD1, against the DNA was made. TRBV21-1 is classified as a pseudogene. The CDR3 is made up of 13 amino acids.